These 29 T cell receptor beta chains came from one sample sequenced in a study of cytomegalovirus exposure and HLA in healthy donors. 13 Jbeta primers and 60 Vbeta primers were used for the PCR. TCRdb's table, derived via immunoSEQ multiplex PCR, lists solely in-frame clones and lacks some. Of about 150,000 clones in the sample, around 80% are singletons; the top ten hold 0.95% to 1.5%. Sequencing was carried out using PBMCs. The receptors shown here come from a boy younger than 10 in good health and CMV-seronegative.

The CDR3 nucleotides read TGTGCCACCCAGACCAACAGGGGCCCCACAGATACGCAGTATTTT. Translation gives CATQTNRGPTDTQYF. The chain recombines TRBV27 with TRBJ2-3; 7 positions agree with TRBD1. Germline V gene data show CDR1 as MNHEY and CDR2 as SMNVEV (reference sequence). With 10 bases clipped from V and 2 bases from J, the junction kept 12 bases outside the gene matches. This CDR3 is 15 amino acids long.

This chain connects TRBV29-1 to TRBJ1-5; D is perhaps TRBD1 (5 bases). The ends were cut back, 6 bases at V and 6 bases at J, with 15 bases in the middle. The CDR3 consists of 13 residues. Germline V CDR1 and CDR2: SQVTM, ANQGSEA. The CDR3 here is CSVGTIRGQPQHF. In nucleotides, the CDR3 is TGCAGCGTGGGGACTATTCGGGGTCAGCCCCAGCATTTT.

The V gene is TRBV6-5, the J gene TRBJ2-1; 10 bases are a match to TRBD2. Germline CDR1 MNHEY, CDR2 SVGAGI. Trimming at V came to 8 bases and at J to 8 bases, leaving 6 bases not matched to a gene. There are 13 residues in the CDR3. The CDR3: CASHLAGVDEQFF. Here the CDR3 DNA reads TGTGCCAGCCACCTAGCGGGAGTGGATGAGCAGTTCTTC.

This rearrangement joins TRBV4-2 to TRBJ1-1, with 7 bases aligning to TRBD1. CDR3 length: 14 amino acids. Germline values: CDR1 LGHNA, CDR2 YNFKEQ. Trimming removed 7 bases from V and 1 base from J; junction bases left unmatched: 6. In nucleotides, the CDR3 is TGTGCCAGCAATAGACAGGGAGAGAACACTGAAGCTTTCTTT. It translates to CASNRQGENTEAFF.

This chain joins TRBV28 and TRBJ1-1; no firm D call. V gave up 8 bases and J gave up 1 base, with 20 bases separating them. CDR1 and CDR2 (germline): MDHEN, SYDVKM. The CDR3 covers 16 residues. CDR3 protein: CASGGLPEWGNTEAFF. CDR3 in DNA: TGTGCCAGCGGAGGACTTCCCGAGTGGGGGAACACTGAAGCTTTCTTT.

The chain couples TRBV15 to TRBJ1-1, with 9 bases that match TRBD1. Germline trimming cut 5 bases from V and 6 bases from J; bases unmatched to any gene: 4. The CDR3 loop spans 13 amino acids. Germline V lookup: CDR1 LNHNV, CDR2 YYDKDF (reference sequence). CDR3 region: CATSGRQGAEAFF. The DNA for the CDR3 is TGTGCCACCAGCGGTAGACAGGGGGCTGAAGCTTTCTTT.

A remark on this clone: The final CDR3 position lacks the conserved phenylalanine or tryptophan, pointing to a likely read error. The limits of the CDR3 on the DNA are not certain, so only TCRdb's listed CDR3 is given. The chain links TRBV14 to TRBJ1-6; the table's D call, TRBD1, has no DNA check behind it. From germline, CDR1 is SGHDN and CDR2 FVKESK. The CDR3 comprises 8 residues, both ends counted. The CDR3 sequence: CASSQGIG.

The J gene is TRBJ1-2, the V gene TRBV5-5, with D hard to call. Trimming left V 2 bases short and J 4 bases short, with 9 bases between. Germline V CDR1 and CDR2: SGHKS, YYEKEE (reference sequence). The CDR3 is 13 amino acids. CDR3: CASSLSVSYGYTF. In DNA, the CDR3 is TGTGCCAGCAGCTTAAGTGTTAGCTATGGCTACACCTTC.

The genes are TRBV7-8 and TRBJ2-4, with D hard to call. The CDR3 has 13 amino acids. Germline V gene data show CDR1 as SGHVS and CDR2 as FQNEAQ. The V gene lost 5 bases and the J gene lost 6 bases, with 11 bases spanning the gap. This CDR3 reads CASSPDRRNIQYF. The CDR3, as DNA: TGTGCCAGCAGCCCCGACCGGAGAAACATTCAGTACTTC.

This rearrangement joins TRBV15 to TRBJ2-5, with D possibly matching TRBD2 (5 bases). V was trimmed by 0 bases and J by 5 bases, leaving 13 bases between them. The CDR3 is 15 amino acids. Germline loops: CDR1 LNHNV, CDR2 YYDKDF (reference sequence). CDR3 sequence (DNA): TGTGCCACCAGCAGAGATCGGGCCGGGATGGAGACCCAGTACTTC. It codes for CATSRDRAGMETQYF.

Remarks on this clone: Additional DNA sequences in this sample encode the identical CDR3. The gene calls are TRBV5-3 and TRBJ2-2; the D gene is possibly TRBD2 (6 bases). TRBV5-3 carries the ORF label, with uncertain function. V lost 0 bases to trimming and J lost 0 bases, with 9 bases between them. The CDR3 is 16 residues long. The CDR3 reads CARSLGTTPNTGELFF. The CDR3 nucleotides are TGTGCCAGAAGCTTGGGGACTACCCCGAACACCGGGGAGCTGTTTTTT.

About this clone itself: The junction and the germline gene differ at one end; a read error may be behind it. The chain combines TRBV6-5 with TRBJ2-6; tentative D call: TRBD1 (5 bases). The CDR3 has 13 amino acids. Germline V gene data show CDR1 as MNHEY and CDR2 as SVGAGI. CDR3 in DNA: TGTGCCAGCGGACACCCTGGGGCCAACGGCCTGACTTTC. It encodes CASGHPGANGLTF.

The V gene is TRBV4-1, the J gene TRBJ2-5, with 8 bases matching TRBD2. The CDR3 loop spans 16 amino acids. Germline V gene data show CDR1 as MGHRA and CDR2 as YSYEKL. With V trimmed by 4 bases and J by 5 bases, 12 bases remained unmatched. The CDR3: CASSPLAGIIRETQYF. The CDR3 nucleotides are TGCGCCAGCAGCCCGTTAGCGGGAATCATTAGGGAGACCCAGTACTTC.

The table lists this clone with a few counts. The chain employs TRBV12-5 and TRBJ2-2, with 9 bases that match TRBD2. The CDR3 runs to 16 residues. The V gene's germline CDR1 is LGHNT and CDR2 FRNRAP. V dropped 2 bases and J dropped 4; count of bases not matched to a gene: 5. The CDR3 protein is CASGLSLAGLTGELFF. The CDR3 DNA sequence: TGTGCTAGTGGTTTGAGTCTAGCGGGGCTCACCGGGGAGCTGTTTTTT.

This chain joins TRBV5-1 and TRBJ1-1; TRBD1 might be the D (5 bases). Germline loops: CDR1 SGHRS, CDR2 YFSETQ. The CDR3 loop spans 15 amino acids. The V end was cut by 3 bases, the J end by 4 bases, with 16 bases between. CDR3 in DNA: TGCGCCAGCAGCTCTGGAGGGGCGACTGGCACTGAAGCTTTCTTT. This sequence encodes CASSSGGATGTEAFF.

This clone was detected once. V usage is TRBV4-3 and J usage is TRBJ2-1, with a tentative D call TRBD2 (6 bases). Germline-derived CDR1 and CDR2 are LGHNA and YSLEER. This CDR3 has 14 residues. V was clipped by 0 bases and J by 5 bases, with 8 bases between them. The CDR3: CASSQEWRDNEQFF. CDR3 nucleotides: TGCGCCAGCAGCCAAGAGTGGAGGGACAATGAGCAGTTCTTC.

The rearrangement uses TRBV11-3 and TRBJ2-3; a weak D match, TRBD1 (6 bases). From germline, CDR1 is SGHNT and CDR2 YENEEA. CDR3 length equals 15 residues. V was cut by 5 bases and J by 0 bases, with 12 bases left in between. The CDR3 sequence: CASSPQGLSTDTQYF. The CDR3 nucleotides are TGTGCCAGCAGCCCCCAGGGGTTAAGCACAGATACGCAGTATTTT.

The rearrangement joins TRBV11-2 to TRBJ1-2; TRBD1 matches 8 bases. Unmatched junction bases numbered 9, after V lost 4 bases and J lost 8 bases. This CDR3 is 14 amino acids long. Germline lookup yields CDR1 SGHAT and CDR2 FQNNGV. The chain's CDR3 is CASSSGRTGKGYTF. Written as DNA, the CDR3 is TGTGCCAGCAGCTCCGGTCGGACAGGGAAAGGCTACACCTTC. The entire variable domain, with the rest obtained from reference TRBV11-2 and TRBJ1-2, is as follows: EAGVAQSPRYKIIEKRQSVAFWCNPISGHATLYWYQQILGQGPKLLIQFQNNGVVDDSQLPKDRFSAERLKGVDSTLKIQPAKLEDSAVYLCASSSGRTGKGYTFGSGTRLTVV.

V usage is TRBV21-1 and J usage is TRBJ2-1; TRBD1 is the table's D call and was not checked against the DNA. TRBV21-1 is designated a pseudogene. This CDR3 comprises 17 residues. The CDR3 coding sequence is TGTGCCAGCAGCAAAGCATCAGGGGCCTCCAACCCCCATGAGCAGTTCTTC. This encodes CASSKASGASNPHEQFF.

DNA for the CDR3: TGCGCCAGCAGCCAAGATCAGGGGAAGGGGACCCAGTACTTC. Its protein product is CASSQDQGKGTQYF. This chain uses TRBV4-3 with TRBJ2-5; TRBD1 might be the D (6 bases). V lost 0 bases and J 7 bases, leaving 12 bases between the germline ends. Germline V gene lookup returns CDR1 LGHNA and CDR2 YSLEER. The CDR3 extends over 14 amino acids.

In this sample, this clone turned up a few times. Its ends do not fully match the called genes, so a read error is possible. This chain joins TRBV7-9 and TRBJ2-7; D call uncertain. The CDR3 sequence is 10 residues long. Germline CDR1 and CDR2: SEHNR and FQNEAQ (reference sequence). CDR3: CSRSGYEQYF. The CDR3 nucleotides are TGCTCTAGGAGTGGGTACGAGCAGTACTTC.

V gene TRBV5-1 combines with J gene TRBJ1-1, with D possibly TRBD1 on 6 matching bases. Germline CDR1 and CDR2: SGHRS and YFSETQ. This CDR3 has 15 amino acids. Trimming removed 4 bases at V and 4 bases at J, with 17 bases between. As DNA, the CDR3 is TGCGCCAGCAGCCAACCGGACAGTTGGAGCACTGAAGCTTTCTTT. It encodes CASSQPDSWSTEAFF.

The genes are TRBV9 and TRBJ2-5; TRBD2 matches at 13 bases. Germline V gene lookup returns CDR1 SGDLS and CDR2 YYNGEE. The V gene end was trimmed by 4 bases and the J gene end by 5 bases; junction bases not matched to a gene: 5. This CDR3 contains 15 residues. The CDR3 spells CASSYGLAGDETQYF. CDR3 coding DNA: TGTGCCAGCAGCTATGGACTAGCGGGAGACGAGACCCAGTACTTC.

The chain couples TRBV2 to TRBJ1-4, with a tentative D call TRBD1 (5 bases). This CDR3 is built from 15 residues. V was trimmed by 8 bases and J by 6 bases, leaving 19 bases between them. The germline gives CDR1 SNHLY, CDR2 FYNNEI. The CDR3 coding sequence is TGTGCCAGCGAAAACACGGGGGAGGGTGATGAAAAACTGTTTTTT. Residues: CASENTGEGDEKLFF.

This clone was recorded only once. This chain joins TRBV27 and TRBJ2-3, with 11 nucleotides matching TRBD2. This CDR3 has 16 residues. V lost 6 bases and J lost 5; bases outside the gene matches: 10. Germline lookup yields CDR1 MNHEY and CDR2 SMNVEV (reference sequence). The CDR3 nucleotides read TGTGCCAGCAGGACCGGGACTAGCGGTCGAATAGATACGCAGTATTTT. Amino acid sequence: CASRTGTSGRIDTQYF.

This clone was seen just once. This CDR3 is CASGLVPTGVNTGELFF. The CDR3 DNA reads as TGTGCTAGTGGTTTGGTACCAACAGGGGTGAACACCGGGGAGCTGTTTTTT. The rearrangement uses TRBV12-5 and TRBJ2-2; 7 positions agree with TRBD1. With 0 bases clipped from V and 1 base from J, the junction kept 5 bases outside the gene matches. The germline CDR1 and CDR2 sequences are LGHNT and FRNRAP. This CDR3 spans 17 amino acids.

This rearrangement joins TRBV7-2 to TRBJ2-7, with a weak D call TRBD1 (7 bases). V was trimmed by 1 base and J by 3 bases, leaving 16 bases between them. The CDR3 loop spans 16 amino acids. The germline V gene has CDR1 SGHTA and CDR2 FQGNSA. CDR3: CASSLGSAGGYYEQYF. CDR3 DNA sequence: TGTGCCAGCAGCTTAGGATCGGCAGGGGGGTACTACGAGCAGTACTTC.

The chain recombines TRBV5-1 with TRBJ2-2; 9 bases align to TRBD2. CDR3 length: 15 amino acids. Germline V gene data show CDR1 as SGHRS and CDR2 as YFSETQ. J gave up 6 bases and V 0 bases, and 3 bases lay outside the gene matches. CDR3 DNA sequence: TGCGCCAGCAGCTTGGCCGCGGGGGGGCCCGGGGAGCTGTTTTTT. Protein sequence: CASSLAAGGPGELFF.

The V call is TRBV5-6, the J call TRBJ2-7; 10 bases are shared with TRBD2. This CDR3 region has 15 residues. V was clipped by 6 bases and J by 5 bases; unmatched bases: 11. Germline V gene lookup returns CDR1 SGHDT and CDR2 YYEEEE. The CDR3 protein is CASNPQGLAQDEQYF. Written as DNA, the CDR3 is TGTGCCAGCAACCCACAGGGACTAGCGCAGGACGAGCAGTACTTC.